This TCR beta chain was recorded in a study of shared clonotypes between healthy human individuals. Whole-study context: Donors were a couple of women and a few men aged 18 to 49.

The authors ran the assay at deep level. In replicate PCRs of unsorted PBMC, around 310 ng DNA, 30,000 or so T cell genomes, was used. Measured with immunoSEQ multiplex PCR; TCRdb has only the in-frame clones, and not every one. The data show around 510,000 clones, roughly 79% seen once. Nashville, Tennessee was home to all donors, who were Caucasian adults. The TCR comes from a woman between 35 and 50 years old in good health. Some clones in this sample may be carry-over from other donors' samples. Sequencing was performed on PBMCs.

The CDR3 bases are TGTGCCAGCAGTGAGCAACAACGACAGGGAGGCTCCTATGGCTACACCTTC. Translated: CASSEQQRQGGSYGYTF. The chain is built from TRBV6-1 and TRBJ1-2, with 7 bases matching TRBD1. The CDR3 is made up of 17 amino acids. Per germline, CDR1 MNHNS and CDR2 SASEGT. Germline trimming cut 3 bases from V and 4 bases from J; bases unmatched to any gene: 14.